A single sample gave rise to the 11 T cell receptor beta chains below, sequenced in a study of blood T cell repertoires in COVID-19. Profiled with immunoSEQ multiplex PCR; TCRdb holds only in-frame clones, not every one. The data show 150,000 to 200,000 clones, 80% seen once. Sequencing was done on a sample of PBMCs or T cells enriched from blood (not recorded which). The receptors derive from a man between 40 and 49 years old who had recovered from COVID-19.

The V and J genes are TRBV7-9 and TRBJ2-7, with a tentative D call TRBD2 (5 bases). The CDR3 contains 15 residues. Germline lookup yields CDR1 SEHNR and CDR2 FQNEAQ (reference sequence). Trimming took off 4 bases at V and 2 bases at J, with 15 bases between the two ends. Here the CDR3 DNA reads TGTGCCAGCAGCTCCGAACGGGGTAACCCCTACGAGCAGTACGTC. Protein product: CASSSERGNPYEQYV.

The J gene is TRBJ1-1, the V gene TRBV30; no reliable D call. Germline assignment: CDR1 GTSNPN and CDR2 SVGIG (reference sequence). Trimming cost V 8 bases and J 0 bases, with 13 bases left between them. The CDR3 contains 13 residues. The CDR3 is CAQRRVMNTEAFF. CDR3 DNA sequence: TGTGCCCAGCGGCGGGTGATGAACACTGAAGCTTTCTTT.

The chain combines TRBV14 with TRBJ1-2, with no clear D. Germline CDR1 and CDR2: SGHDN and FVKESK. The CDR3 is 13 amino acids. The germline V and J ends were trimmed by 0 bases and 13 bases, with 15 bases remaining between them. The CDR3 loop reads CASSQDWQEDGTF. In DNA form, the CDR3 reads TGTGCCAGCAGCCAAGACTGGCAAGAAGATGGCACCTTC.

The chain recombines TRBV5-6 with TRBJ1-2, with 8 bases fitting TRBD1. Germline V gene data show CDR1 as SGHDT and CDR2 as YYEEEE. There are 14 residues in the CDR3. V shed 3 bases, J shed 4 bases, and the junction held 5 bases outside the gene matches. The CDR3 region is CASSSTGVLYGYTF. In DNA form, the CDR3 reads TGTGCCAGCAGCTCGACAGGGGTTCTCTATGGCTACACCTTC.

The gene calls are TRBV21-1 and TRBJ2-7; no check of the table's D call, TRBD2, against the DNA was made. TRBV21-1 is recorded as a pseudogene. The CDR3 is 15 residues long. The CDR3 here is CASSNPDGEGYEQYF. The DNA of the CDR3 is TGTGCCAGCAGCAATCCTGACGGCGAGGGCTACGAGCAGTACTTC.

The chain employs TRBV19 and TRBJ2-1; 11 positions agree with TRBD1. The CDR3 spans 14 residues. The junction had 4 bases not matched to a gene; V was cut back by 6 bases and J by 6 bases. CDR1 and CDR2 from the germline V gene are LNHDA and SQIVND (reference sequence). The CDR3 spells CASRDRGLSNEQFF. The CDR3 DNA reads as TGTGCCAGTAGGGACAGGGGGCTAAGCAATGAGCAGTTCTTC.

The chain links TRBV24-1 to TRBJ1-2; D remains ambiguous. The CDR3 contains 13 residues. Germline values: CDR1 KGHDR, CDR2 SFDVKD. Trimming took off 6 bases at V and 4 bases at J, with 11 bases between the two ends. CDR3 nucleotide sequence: TGTGCCACCAGTCGGTCGGAGTTCTATGGCTACACCTTC. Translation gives CATSRSEFYGYTF.

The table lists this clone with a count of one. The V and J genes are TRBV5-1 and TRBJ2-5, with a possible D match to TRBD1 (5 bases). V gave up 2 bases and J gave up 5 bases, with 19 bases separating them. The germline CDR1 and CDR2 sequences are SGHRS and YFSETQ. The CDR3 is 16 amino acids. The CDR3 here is CASSFVGFGARETQYF. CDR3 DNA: TGCGCCAGCAGCTTTGTAGGTTTTGGGGCGAGGGAGACCCAGTACTTC. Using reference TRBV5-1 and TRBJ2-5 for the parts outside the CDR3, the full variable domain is KAGVTQTPRYLIKTRGQQVTLSCSPISGHRSVSWYQQTPGQGLQFLFEYFSETQRNKGNFPGRFSGRQFSNSRSEMNVSTLELGDSALYLCASSFVGFGARETQYFGPGTRLLVL.

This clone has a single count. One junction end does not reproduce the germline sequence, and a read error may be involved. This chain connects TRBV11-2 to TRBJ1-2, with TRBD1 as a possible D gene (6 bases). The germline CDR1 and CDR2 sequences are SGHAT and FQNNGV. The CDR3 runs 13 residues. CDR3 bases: TGTGCCAGCAGCTTACAGGGGTCCTGGGGTATGGCCTTC. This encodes CASSLQGSWGMAF.

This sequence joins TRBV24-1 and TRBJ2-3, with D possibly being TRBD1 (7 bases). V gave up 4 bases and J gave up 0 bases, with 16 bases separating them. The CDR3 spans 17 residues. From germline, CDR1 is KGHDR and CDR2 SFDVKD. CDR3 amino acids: CATSDPRGVSSTDTQYF. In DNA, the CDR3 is TGTGCCACCAGTGACCCCAGGGGGGTATCAAGCACAGATACGCAGTATTTT.

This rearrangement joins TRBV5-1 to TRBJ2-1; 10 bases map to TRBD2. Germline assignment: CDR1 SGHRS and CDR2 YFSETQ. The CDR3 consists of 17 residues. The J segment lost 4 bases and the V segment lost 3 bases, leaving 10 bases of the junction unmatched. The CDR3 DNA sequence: TGCGCCAGCAGCTCCTACCCTAGCGGGGGCTCTTACAATGAGCAGTTCTTC. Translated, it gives CASSSYPSGGSYNEQFF.